One sample yielded the 16 T cell receptor beta chains listed below, sequenced in a study of T cell responses to AZD1222 COVID-19 vaccine. Clones were read by immunoSEQ multiplex PCR, and TCRdb kept only the in-frame ones, dropping some. The sample has tens of thousands of clones, 65% to 80% seen once. Material: peripheral blood, obtained on day 0 of AZD1222 vaccination. All receptors derive from an adult in good health.

V is TRBV7-9 and J is TRBJ2-2; the D gene could be TRBD1 or TRBD2 (5 bases each). Per the germline V gene, CDR1 is SEHNR and CDR2 is FQNEAQ (reference sequence). Trimming left V 4 bases short and J 7 bases short, with 19 bases between. The CDR3 loop spans 16 amino acids. This CDR3 is CASSSAGTLERGELFF. In nucleotides, the CDR3 is TGTGCCAGCAGCTCGGCCGGGACGCTTGAGCGCGGGGAGCTGTTTTTT. Full variable domain (missing parts from reference TRBV7-9 and TRBJ2-2): DTGVSQNPRHKITKRGQNVTFRCDPISEHNRLYWYRQTLGQGPEFLTYFQNEAQLEKSRLLSDRFSAERPKGSFSTLEIQRTEQGDSAMYLCASSSAGTLERGELFFGEGSRLTVL.

The chain carries TRBV19 and TRBJ1-6, with no clear D. The CDR3 totals 15 residues. CDR1 and CDR2 from the germline V gene are LNHDA and SQIVND (reference sequence). V was trimmed by 3 bases and J by 7 bases, leaving 13 bases between them. The CDR3 region has the DNA TGTGCCAGTAGTATTTACGGCGCAGGCAATTCACCCCTCCACTTT. Residues: CASSIYGAGNSPLHF. Looking up the rest from reference TRBV19 and TRBJ1-6 gives the full variable domain: DGGITQSPKYLFRKEGQNVTLSCEQNLNHDAMYWYRQDPGQGLRLIYYSQIVNDFQKGDIAEGYSVSREKKESFPLTVTSAQKNPTAFYLCASSIYGAGNSPLHFGNGTRLTVT.

The rearrangement links TRBV28 to TRBJ2-2; TRBD1 aligns across 12 bases. The CDR3 spans 16 residues. After removal of 6 bases from V and 7 bases from J, the junction contained 9 bases not matched to a gene. CDR1 and CDR2 from the germline V gene are MDHEN and SYDVKM. The CDR3 DNA follows: TGTGCCAGCAGCTATCCGGGACAGGGGGCTATCGGGGAGCTGTTTTTT. Translation gives CASSYPGQGAIGELFF.

The CDR3 bases are TGTGCCAGAAGCTCGGACAGGGGGCTTACGAGCTCCTATAATTCACCCCTCCACTTT. This sequence encodes CARSSDRGLTSSYNSPLHF. The chain carries TRBV7-5 and TRBJ1-6; TRBD1, the table's D call, lacks a check against the DNA. TRBV7-5 is deemed a pseudogene. The CDR3 spans 19 residues.

The CDR3 reads CASSEVGGGQETQYF. DNA of the CDR3: TGTGCCAGCAGTGAAGTTGGGGGGGGGCAAGAGACCCAGTACTTC. The rearrangement joins TRBV6-1 to TRBJ2-5, with TRBD2 matching over 7 bases. Germline loops: CDR1 MNHNS, CDR2 SASEGT. The CDR3 has 15 amino acids. The J segment lost 2 bases and the V segment lost 1 base, leaving 4 bases of the junction unmatched.

This chain uses TRBV7-9 with TRBJ1-1, with D maybe TRBD1 (5 bases). The CDR3 runs to 15 residues. Germline values: CDR1 SEHNR, CDR2 FQNEAQ (reference sequence). V was trimmed by 4 bases and J by 2 bases, leaving 14 bases between them. The CDR3 reads CASSSRRQINTEAFF. The CDR3 DNA follows: TGTGCCAGCAGCTCCCGCCGACAGATAAACACTGAAGCTTTCTTT. Using reference TRBV7-9 and TRBJ1-1 for the parts outside the CDR3, the full variable domain is DTGVSQNPRHKITKRGQNVTFRCDPISEHNRLYWYRQTLGQGPEFLTYFQNEAQLEKSRLLSDRFSAERPKGSFSTLEIQRTEQGDSAMYLCASSSRRQINTEAFFGQGTRLTVV.

This clone was seen once. The chain employs TRBV7-6 and TRBJ2-3, with D unclear. CDR1 is SGHVS, CDR2 FNYEAQ, per germline. This CDR3 comprises 15 residues. Trimming removed 2 bases at V and 5 bases at J, with 14 bases between. CDR3 coding DNA: TGTGCCAGCAGCTTAAATGTGGGTTGGGAAGATACGCAGTATTTT. Translating it yields CASSLNVGWEDTQYF.

This clone occurred a few times. The chain has TRBV28 and TRBJ2-7; D is unclear. The germline V gene encodes CDR1 MDHEN and CDR2 SYDVKM. The ends were cut back, 8 bases at V and 6 bases at J, with 14 bases in the middle. The CDR3 is 12 residues long. This CDR3 is CASPSAMGEQYF. DNA of the CDR3: TGTGCCAGCCCGAGCGCTATGGGCGAGCAGTACTTC.

The table lists this clone with a count of one. The chain is built from TRBV30 and TRBJ2-3; D gene ambiguous. Trimming left V 1 base short and J 0 bases short, with 8 bases between. This CDR3 has 14 residues. Germline CDR1 reads GTSNPN; CDR2 reads SVGIG (reference sequence). The CDR3 bases are TGTGCCTGGAGTGAGGGTCTCAGCACAGATACGCAGTATTTT. Its translation is CAWSEGLSTDTQYF. Full variable domain (missing parts from reference TRBV30 and TRBJ2-3): SQTIHQWPATLVQPVGSPLSLECTVEGTSNPNLYWYRQAAGRGLQLLFYSVGIGQISSEVPQNLSASRPQDRQFILSSKKLLLSDSGFYLCAWSEGLSTDTQYFGPGTRLTVL.

The chain employs TRBV5-5 and TRBJ2-7, with TRBD1 matching over 8 bases. Germline V gene sequence: CDR1 SGHKS, CDR2 YYEKEE (reference sequence). The CDR3 extends over 14 amino acids. V shed 4 bases and J 6 bases; nucleotides not matched to a gene: 9. Here the CDR3 DNA reads TGTGCCAGCAGCCCTAGGACAGGGTCAAGCGAGCAGTACTTC. As protein: CASSPRTGSSEQYF.

As regards this clone: Its ends do not fully match the called genes, so a read error is possible. The chain is built from TRBV7-7 and TRBJ2-2, with D perhaps TRBD1 (6 bases). The germline gives CDR1 SSHAT, CDR2 FNYEAQ (reference sequence). The CDR3 has 15 amino acids. This chain's CDR3 is CASSRQVTNTGELFF. DNA for the CDR3: TGTGCTAGCAGCAGACAGGTGACGAACACCGGGGAGCTGTTTTTT.

This chain joins TRBV6-2 or TRBV6-3 and TRBJ2-7; D uncertain. CDR3 size: 12 residues. The germline CDR1 and CDR2 sequences are MNHEY and SVGEGT. V lost 2 bases and J lost 6, with 8 bases in between. CDR3 in DNA: TGTGCCAGCAGTTACCTGACCACCGAGCAGTACTTC. Translated: CASSYLTTEQYF.

V and J are TRBV18 and TRBJ1-1; D not resolved. The germline V gene has CDR1 KGHSH and CDR2 LQKENI. The CDR3 runs 13 residues. V was trimmed by 2 bases and J by 1 base, leaving 5 bases between them. CDR3 bases: TGTGCCAGCTCACCAGAAGCGAACACTGAAGCTTTCTTT. Its protein is CASSPEANTEAFF.

The chain recombines TRBV3-1 (or the pseudogene TRBV3-2) with TRBJ1-2; weak D call: TRBD1 (5 bases). The germline V gene encodes CDR1 LGHDT and CDR2 YNNKEL (reference sequence). The CDR3 totals 15 residues. Trimming removed 2 bases from V and 7 bases from J, with 17 bases in between. The CDR3 DNA follows: TGTGCCAGCAGCCAACTGGGGGAGAGTGGGGGTGGCTACACCTTC. Encoded protein: CASSQLGESGGGYTF.

This sequence joins TRBV11-2 and TRBJ1-2; perhaps TRBD1 as D (6 bases). This CDR3 is 17 amino acids long. CDR1 and CDR2 (germline): SGHAT, FQNNGV. V lost 1 base, J lost 8 bases, and 23 bases lay in between. CDR3 in amino acids: CASSLVGFRGLSLGYTF. In nucleotides, the CDR3 is TGTGCCAGCAGCTTAGTCGGGTTTCGGGGGCTGTCGCTCGGCTACACCTTC.

This clone was counted only a few times. V and J are TRBV10-3 and TRBJ1-5; D possibly corresponds to TRBD1 (6 bases). The CDR3 consists of 15 residues. Trimming removed 3 bases at V and 0 bases at J, with 9 bases between. From germline, CDR1 is ENHRY and CDR2 SYGVKD. CDR3: CAISEGTYSNQPQHF. CDR3 in DNA: TGTGCCATCAGTGAAGGGACATATAGCAATCAGCCCCAGCATTTT.